This is a list of T cell receptor beta chains from one sample in a study of blood T cell repertoires in COVID-19. Clones were sequenced by immunoSEQ multiplex PCR, and TCRdb holds only the in-frame ones, with some missing. Of tens of thousands of clones listed, around three quarters are singletons. Material for sequencing was peripheral blood. These receptors were taken from a woman in her seventies with acute or convalescent COVID-19. CDR3s include the opening cysteine and the closing phenylalanine or tryptophan. Each record gives: D gene, V gene, clone size, J gene, CDR3 DNA, CDR3 protein. D genes are given only for firm matches. The listing skips clone size in some rows; elsewhere it reads once, few, many or a size class.

TRBD1,TRBV5-4,few,TRBJ2-5,TGTGCCAGCAGGTTTGGGACAGGCCAAGAGACCCAGTACTTC,CASRFGTGQETQYF
TRBD2,TRBV5-6,NA,TRBJ2-5,TGTGCCAGCAGCTTGTCACTAGCGGGAGGAGAGACCCAGTACTTC,CASSLSLAGGETQYF
NA,TRBV19,NA,TRBJ1-1,TGTGCCAGCTCCCGGAACACTGAAGCTTTCTTT,CASSRNTEAFF
TRBD2,TRBV19,many,TRBJ2-5,TGTGCCAGTAGTAGGGACCGTTCCGGGACTAGCGCGGGAGAGACCCAGTACTTC,CASSRDRSGTSAGETQYF
TRBD2,TRBV20-1,NA,TRBJ2-7,TGCAGTGCTAGTCTCTGGGGACTGGCTAGCGGGAGGGAAGCCTACGAGCAGTACTTC,CSASLWGLASGREAYEQYF
NA,TRBV7-2,NA,TRBJ2-3,TGTGCCAGCAGCTTAATCGGCTGGAGGCGTCAAGATACGCAGTATTTT,CASSLIGWRRQDTQYF
TRBD1,TRBV6-2/TRBV6-3,NA,TRBJ2-4,TGTGCCAGCAGCCCTGGACAGGGGGCACCGGGAGGCATTCAGTACTTC,CASSPGQGAPGGIQYF
TRBD1,TRBV5-1,NA,TRBJ1-5,TGCGCCAGCAGCTGGGACAGGGATAGGCCCCAGCATTTT,CASSWDRDRPQHF
NA,TRBV5-1,NA,TRBJ2-3,TGCGCCAGCAGCTTCCCGGGGGAGGATACGCAGTATTTT,CASSFPGEDTQYF
NA,TRBV5-1,NA,TRBJ2-5,TGCGCCAGCAGTCAAAGCGAGACCCAGTACTTC,CASSQSETQYF
NA,TRBV6-5,NA,TRBJ1-2,TGTGCCAGCAGTTACTCCCCAGATAAGGGCTACACCTTC,CASSYSPDKGYTF
TRBD1,TRBV7-9,NA,TRBJ1-2,TGTGCCAGCAGTCAGCCGGGGGCAGGGGGCAACGATGGCTACACCTTC,CASSQPGAGGNDGYTF
TRBD2,TRBV11-2,NA,TRBJ2-7,TGTGCCAGCAGCTTAGGGATTAGCGGGTACGAGCAGTACTTC,CASSLGISGYEQYF
NA,TRBV7-2,NA,TRBJ2-1,TGTGCCAGCAGCTTAGTAGCTGGGGAGCAGTTCTTC,CASSLVAGEQFF
TRBD2,TRBV4-2,once,TRBJ2-3,TGTGCCAGCAGCGATACTAGCGGGAGGGGCACAGATACGCAGTATTTT,CASSDTSGRGTDTQYF
TRBD2,TRBV7-2,NA,TRBJ2-1,TGTGCCAGCAGCTGGACTAGCGGGTCCTACAATGAGCAGTTCTTC,CASSWTSGSYNEQFF
NA,TRBV6-1,NA,TRBJ2-3,TGTGCCAGCAGTGAATTATTAGATACGCAGTATTTT,CASSELLDTQYF